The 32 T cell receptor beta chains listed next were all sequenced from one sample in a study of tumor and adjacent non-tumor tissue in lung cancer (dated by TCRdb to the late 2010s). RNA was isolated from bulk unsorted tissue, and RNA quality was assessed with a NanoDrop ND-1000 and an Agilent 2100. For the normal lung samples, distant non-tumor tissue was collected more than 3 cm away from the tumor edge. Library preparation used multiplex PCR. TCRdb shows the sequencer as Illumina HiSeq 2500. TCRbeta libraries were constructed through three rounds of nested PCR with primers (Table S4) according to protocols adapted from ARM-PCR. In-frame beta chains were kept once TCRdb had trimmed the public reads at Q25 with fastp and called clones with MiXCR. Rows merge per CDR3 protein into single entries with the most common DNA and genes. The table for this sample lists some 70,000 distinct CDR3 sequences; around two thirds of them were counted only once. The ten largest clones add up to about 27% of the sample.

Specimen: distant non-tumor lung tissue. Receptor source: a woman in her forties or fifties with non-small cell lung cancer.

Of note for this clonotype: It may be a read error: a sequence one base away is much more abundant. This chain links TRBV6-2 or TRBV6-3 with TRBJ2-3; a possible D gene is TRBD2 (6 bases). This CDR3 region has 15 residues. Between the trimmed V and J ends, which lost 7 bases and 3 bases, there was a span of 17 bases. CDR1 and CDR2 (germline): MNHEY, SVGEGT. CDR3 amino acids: CASIESLAITDTQYF. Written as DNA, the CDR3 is TGTGCCAGCATTGAGAGTCTAGCGATAACAGATACGCAGTATTTT.

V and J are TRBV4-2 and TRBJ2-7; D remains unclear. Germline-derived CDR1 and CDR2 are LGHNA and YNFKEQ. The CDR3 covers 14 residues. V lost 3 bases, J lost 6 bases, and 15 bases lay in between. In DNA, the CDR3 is TGTGCCAGCAGCCATGAGATTAGTCACAGCGAGCAGTACTTC. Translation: CASSHEISHSEQYF.

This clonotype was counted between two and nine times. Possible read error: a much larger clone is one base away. CDR3 coding DNA: TGCAGTGCTCCGACAGGGACAGGCAATGAGCAGTTCTTC. This translates into CSAPTGTGNEQFF. The V and J genes are TRBV20-1 and TRBJ2-1; TRBD1 matches 8 bases. With V trimmed by 5 bases and J by 6 bases, 6 bases remained unmatched. The CDR3 runs to 13 residues. From germline, CDR1 is DFQATT and CDR2 SNEGSKA (reference sequence).

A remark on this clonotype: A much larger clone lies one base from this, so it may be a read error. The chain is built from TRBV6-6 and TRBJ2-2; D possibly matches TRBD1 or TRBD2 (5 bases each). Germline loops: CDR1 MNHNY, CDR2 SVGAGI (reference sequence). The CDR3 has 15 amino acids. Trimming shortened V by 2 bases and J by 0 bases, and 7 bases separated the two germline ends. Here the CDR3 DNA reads TGTGCCAGCAGTTACGGGGGATCGAACACCGGGGAGCTGTTTTTT. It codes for CASSYGGSNTGELFF.

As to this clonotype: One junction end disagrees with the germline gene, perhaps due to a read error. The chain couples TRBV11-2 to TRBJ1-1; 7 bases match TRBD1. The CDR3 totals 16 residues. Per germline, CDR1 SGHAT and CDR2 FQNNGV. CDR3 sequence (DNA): TGTGCCAACAGCTTGGAGTTGACAGGGACAAACACTGAAGTTTTCTTT. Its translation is CANSLELTGTNTEVFF.

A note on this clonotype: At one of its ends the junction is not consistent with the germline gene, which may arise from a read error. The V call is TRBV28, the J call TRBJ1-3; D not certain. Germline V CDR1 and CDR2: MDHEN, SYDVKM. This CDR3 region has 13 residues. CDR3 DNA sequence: TGTGCCGGCAGTTTAATACCAGGAAACACCATATATTTT. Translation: CAGSLIPGNTIYF.

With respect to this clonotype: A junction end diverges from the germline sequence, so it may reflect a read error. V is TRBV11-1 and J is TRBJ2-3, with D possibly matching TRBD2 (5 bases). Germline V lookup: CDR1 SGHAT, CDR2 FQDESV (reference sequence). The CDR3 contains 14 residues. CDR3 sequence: CASNLATGIDMQYF. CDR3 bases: TGTGCCAGCAACTTAGCGACCGGGATAGATATGCAGTATTTT. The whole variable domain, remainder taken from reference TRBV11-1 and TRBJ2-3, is EAEVAQSPRYKITEKSQAVAFWCDPISGHATLYWYRQILGQGPELLVQFQDESVVDDSQLPKDRFSAERLKGVDSTLKIQPAELGDSAMYLCASNLATGIDMQYFGPGTRLTVL.

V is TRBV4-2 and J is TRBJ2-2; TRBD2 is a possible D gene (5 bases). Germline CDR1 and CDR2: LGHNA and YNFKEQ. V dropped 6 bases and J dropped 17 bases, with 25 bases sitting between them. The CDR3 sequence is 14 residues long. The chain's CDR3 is CASRPGIGSGEPFF. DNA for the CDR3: TGTGCCAGCAGACCCGGGATAGGGTCCGGGGAGCCATTTTTT.

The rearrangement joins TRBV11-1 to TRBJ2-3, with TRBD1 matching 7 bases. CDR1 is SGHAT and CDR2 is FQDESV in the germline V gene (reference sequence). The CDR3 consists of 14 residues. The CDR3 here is CTNSIATGAGTQYF. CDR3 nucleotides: TGTACCAACAGCATAGCTACAGGGGCTGGTACGCAGTATTTT.

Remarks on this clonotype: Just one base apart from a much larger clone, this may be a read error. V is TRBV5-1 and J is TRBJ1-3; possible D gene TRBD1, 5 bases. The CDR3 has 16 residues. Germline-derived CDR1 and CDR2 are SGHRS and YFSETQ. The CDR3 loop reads CAGSLGRIDSGNTIYF. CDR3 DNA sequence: TGCGCCGGCAGCTTGGGACGGATCGACTCTGGAAACACCATATATTTT.

The CDR3 nucleotides read TGTGTCAACAGCGTAGGGGAGAATTTACAAGAGACCCAGTACTTC. Translation: CVNSVGENLQETQYF. The chain joins TRBV11-2 to TRBJ2-5; D tentatively fits TRBD1 or TRBD2 (5 bases each). This CDR3 contains 15 residues. From germline, CDR1 is SGHAT and CDR2 FQNNGV.

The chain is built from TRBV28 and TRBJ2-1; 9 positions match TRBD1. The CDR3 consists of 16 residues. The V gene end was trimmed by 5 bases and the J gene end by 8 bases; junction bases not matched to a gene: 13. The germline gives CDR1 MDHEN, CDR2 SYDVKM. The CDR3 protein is CASSPIGQGTYDEQFF. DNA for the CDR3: TGTGCCAGCAGTCCCATCGGACAGGGGACTTACGATGAGCAGTTCTTC.

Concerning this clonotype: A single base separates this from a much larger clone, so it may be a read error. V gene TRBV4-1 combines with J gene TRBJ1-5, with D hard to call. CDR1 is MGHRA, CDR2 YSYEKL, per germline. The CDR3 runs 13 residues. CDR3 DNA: TGCACCAGCAGCTCTCGTAGGTATCAGCCCCAGCATTTT. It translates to CTSSSRRYQPQHF.

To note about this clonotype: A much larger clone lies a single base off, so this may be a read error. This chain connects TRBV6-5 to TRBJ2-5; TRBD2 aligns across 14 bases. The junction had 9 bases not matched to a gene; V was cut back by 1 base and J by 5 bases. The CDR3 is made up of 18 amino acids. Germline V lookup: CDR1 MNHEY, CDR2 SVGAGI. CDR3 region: CASSYFHPGLAGDETQYF. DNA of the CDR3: TGTGCCAGCAGTTACTTTCATCCGGGACTAGCGGGAGATGAGACCCAGTACTTC.

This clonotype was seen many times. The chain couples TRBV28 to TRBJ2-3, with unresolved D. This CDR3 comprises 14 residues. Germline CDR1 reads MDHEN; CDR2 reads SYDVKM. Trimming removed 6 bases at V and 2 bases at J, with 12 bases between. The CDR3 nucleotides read TGTGCCAGCAGCCTTCCGGCTATCACAGATACGCAGTATTTT. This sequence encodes CASSLPAITDTQYF.

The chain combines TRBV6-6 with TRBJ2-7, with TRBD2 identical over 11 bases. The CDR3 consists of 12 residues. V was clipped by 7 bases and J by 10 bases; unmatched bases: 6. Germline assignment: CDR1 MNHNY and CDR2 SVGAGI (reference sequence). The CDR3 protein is CASTFSGGEQYF. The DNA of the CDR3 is TGTGCCAGCACGTTTAGCGGGGGGGAACAGTACTTC.

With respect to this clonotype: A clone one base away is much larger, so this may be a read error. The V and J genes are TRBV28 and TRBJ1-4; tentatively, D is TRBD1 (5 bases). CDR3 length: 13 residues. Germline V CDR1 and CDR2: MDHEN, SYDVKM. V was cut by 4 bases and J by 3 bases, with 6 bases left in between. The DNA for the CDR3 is TGTGCCAGCAGTTGGGGACCTAATGAAAAACTGTTTTTT. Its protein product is CASSWGPNEKLFF. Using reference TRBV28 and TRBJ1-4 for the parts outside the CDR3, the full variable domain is DVKVTQSSRYLVKRTGEKVFLECVQDMDHENMFWYRQDPGLGLRLIYFSYDVKMKEKGDIPEGYSVSREKKERFSLILESASTNQTSMYLCASSWGPNEKLFFGSGTQLSVL.

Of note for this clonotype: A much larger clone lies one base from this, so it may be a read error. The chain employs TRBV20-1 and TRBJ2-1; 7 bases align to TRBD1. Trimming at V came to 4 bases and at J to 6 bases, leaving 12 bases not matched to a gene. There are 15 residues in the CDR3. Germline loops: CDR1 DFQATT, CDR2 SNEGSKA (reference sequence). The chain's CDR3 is CSANSGTEGFNEQFF. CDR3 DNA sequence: TGCAGTGCTAACTCCGGGACAGAGGGATTCAATGAGCAGTTCTTC.

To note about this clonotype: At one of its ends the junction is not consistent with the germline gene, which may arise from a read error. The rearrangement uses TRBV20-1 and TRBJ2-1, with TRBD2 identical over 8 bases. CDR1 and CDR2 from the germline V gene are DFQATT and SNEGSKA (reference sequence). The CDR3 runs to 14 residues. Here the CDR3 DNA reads TGCAGTGCTACCGGGAGACAAGCGGGAGCCGAGCGGTTCTTC. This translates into CSATGRQAGAERFF.

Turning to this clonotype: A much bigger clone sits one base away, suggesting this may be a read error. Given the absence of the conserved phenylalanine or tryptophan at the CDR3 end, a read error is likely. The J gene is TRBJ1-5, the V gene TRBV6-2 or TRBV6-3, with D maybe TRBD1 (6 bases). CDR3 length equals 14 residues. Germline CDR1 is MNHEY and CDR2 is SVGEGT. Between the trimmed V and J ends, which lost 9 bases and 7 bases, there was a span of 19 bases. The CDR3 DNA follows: TGTGCCAGTACCATTTTTGGGGGACACCAGCCCCAGCATTAT. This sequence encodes CASTIFGGHQPQHY.

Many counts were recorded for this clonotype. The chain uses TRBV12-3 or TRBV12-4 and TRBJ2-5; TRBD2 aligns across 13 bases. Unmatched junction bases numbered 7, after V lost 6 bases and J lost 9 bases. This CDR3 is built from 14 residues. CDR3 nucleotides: TGTGCCAGCAGCCGGACTAGCGGGAGTCTGGCCCAGTACTTC. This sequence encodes CASSRTSGSLAQYF.

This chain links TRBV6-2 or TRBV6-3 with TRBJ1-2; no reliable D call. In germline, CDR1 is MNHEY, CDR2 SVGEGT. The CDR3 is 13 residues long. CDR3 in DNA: TGTGTTAGCAGTTCTCAGGCTATGGATGGCTACACCTTC. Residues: CVSSSQAMDGYTF.

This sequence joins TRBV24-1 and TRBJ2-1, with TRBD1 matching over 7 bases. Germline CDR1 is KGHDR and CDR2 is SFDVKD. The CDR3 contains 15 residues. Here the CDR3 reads CVASGPSSTGSEQFF. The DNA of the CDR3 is TGTGTCGCCAGTGGCCCCTCCTCGACAGGGTCTGAGCAGTTCTTC.

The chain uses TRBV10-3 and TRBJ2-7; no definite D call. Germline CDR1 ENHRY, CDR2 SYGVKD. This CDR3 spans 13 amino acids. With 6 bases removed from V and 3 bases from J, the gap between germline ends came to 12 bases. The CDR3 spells CAISADGLYEQYF. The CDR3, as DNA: TGTGCCATCAGCGCTGACGGCCTCTACGAGCAGTACTTC.

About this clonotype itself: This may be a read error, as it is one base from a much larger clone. The CDR3 coding sequence is TGCAGTGCTGGGACTAGCGCCTCCTACGAGCAGTACTTC. It translates to CSAGTSASYEQYF. V and J are TRBV20-1 and TRBJ2-7; TRBD2 matches at 10 bases. This CDR3 is 13 amino acids long. Per germline, CDR1 DFQATT and CDR2 SNEGSKA (reference sequence). The V and J ends lost 5 bases and 0 bases, in that order; junction bases with no gene match: 1.

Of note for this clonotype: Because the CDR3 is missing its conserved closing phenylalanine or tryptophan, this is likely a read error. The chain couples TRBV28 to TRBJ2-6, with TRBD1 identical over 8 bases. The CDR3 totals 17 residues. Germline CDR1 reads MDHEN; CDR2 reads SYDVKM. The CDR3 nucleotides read TGTGCCAGCATCCCCGGACAGGGCAGGTCTGGGGTCAACGTCCTGACTTAC. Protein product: CASIPGQGRSGVNVLTY.

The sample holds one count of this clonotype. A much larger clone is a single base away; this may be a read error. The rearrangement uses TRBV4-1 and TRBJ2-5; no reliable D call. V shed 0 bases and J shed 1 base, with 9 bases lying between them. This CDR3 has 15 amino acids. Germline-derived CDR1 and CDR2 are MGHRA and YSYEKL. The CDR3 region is CASSQDSYCQETQYF. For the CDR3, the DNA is TGCGCCAGCAGCCAAGATTCCTACTGCCAAGAGACCCAGTACTTC.

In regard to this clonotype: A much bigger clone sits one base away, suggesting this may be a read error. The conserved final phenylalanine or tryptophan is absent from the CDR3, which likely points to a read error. The CDR3 loop is CASSFSAGDSPLHL. The CDR3 nucleotides are TGTGCCAGCAGCTTCTCAGCAGGAGATTCACCCCTCCACCTT. V and J are TRBV13 and TRBJ1-6; D remains unclear. V lost 3 bases to trimming and J lost 8 bases, with 11 bases between them. Germline V gene data show CDR1 as PRHDT and CDR2 as FYEKMQ (reference sequence). The CDR3 contains 14 residues.

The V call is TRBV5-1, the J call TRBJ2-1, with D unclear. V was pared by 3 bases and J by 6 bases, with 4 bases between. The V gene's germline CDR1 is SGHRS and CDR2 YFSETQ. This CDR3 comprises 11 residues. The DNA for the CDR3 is TGCGCCAGCAGCTCTGGCAATGAGCAGTTCTTC. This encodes CASSSGNEQFF.

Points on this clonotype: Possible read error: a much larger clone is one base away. The CDR3 DNA reads as TGTGCCAGCCGGACAGGGGACTGGTCTGGGGCCAACCTCCTGACTTTC. Translated: CASRTGDWSGANLLTF. This sequence joins TRBV5-4 and TRBJ2-6, with TRBD1 matching 9 bases. The CDR3 has 16 amino acids. Germline values: CDR1 SGHNT, CDR2 YYREEE (reference sequence). Based on the CDR3 plus reference TRBV5-4 and TRBJ2-6, the full variable domain is ETGVTQSPTHLIKTRGQQVTLRCSSQSGHNTVSWYQQALGQGPQFIFQYYREEENGRGNFPPRFSGLQFPNYSSELNVNALELDDSALYLCASRTGDWSGANLLTFGAGSRLTVL.

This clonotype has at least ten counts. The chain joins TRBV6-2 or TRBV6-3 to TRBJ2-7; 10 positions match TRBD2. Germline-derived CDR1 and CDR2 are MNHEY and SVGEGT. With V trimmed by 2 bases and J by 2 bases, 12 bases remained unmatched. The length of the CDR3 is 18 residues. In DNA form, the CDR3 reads TGTGCCAGCAGTTACCACGACATCCGGACTAGCGGCACCTACGAGCAGTACTTC. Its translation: CASSYHDIRTSGTYEQYF.

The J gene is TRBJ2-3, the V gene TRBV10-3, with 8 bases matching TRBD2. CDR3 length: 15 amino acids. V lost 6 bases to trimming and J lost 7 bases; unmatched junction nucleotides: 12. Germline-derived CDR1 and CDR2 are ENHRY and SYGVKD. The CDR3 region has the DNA TGTGCCATCAGGGACAGCGGGAGTCTGACGAATACGCAGTATTTT. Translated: CAIRDSGSLTNTQYF.